The 11 T cell receptor beta chains reported below all come from one sample, sequenced in a study of OX40 agonist ivuxolimab in advanced cancers. Here immunoSEQ multiplex PCR was the method, and the copy in TCRdb shows in-frame clones only, minus some. The sample carries more than 65,000 clones, around 85% recorded once. The sequenced sample was CD4+ or CD8+ T cells sorted from blood, obtained in a trial of the OX40 agonist ivuxolimab. The receptors were sampled from an adult with an advanced solid tumor such as melanoma, head and neck, liver or kidney cancer.

The J gene is TRBJ1-4, the V gene TRBV5-1; D is ambiguous. The CDR3 spans 12 residues. V was cut by 5 bases and J by 2 bases, with 4 bases left in between. Germline CDR1 and CDR2: SGHRS and YFSETQ. The CDR3 DNA follows: TGCGCCAGCAGGGCCACTAATGAAAAACTGTTTTTT. It is translated as CASRATNEKLFF.

Here the CDR3 DNA reads TGTGCCTGGACGGTACCTAGCAATCAGCCCCAGCATTTT. Its protein is CAWTVPSNQPQHF. This sequence joins TRBV30 and TRBJ1-5; D is unclear. Trimming pared 4 bases from V and 0 bases from J, leaving 7 bases between. The CDR3 spans 13 residues. CDR1 is GTSNPN, CDR2 SVGIG, per germline (reference sequence).

The chain is built from TRBV19 and TRBJ1-4, with D uncertain. This CDR3 is built from 12 residues. CDR1 LNHDA and CDR2 SQIVND come from the germline V gene (reference sequence). Trimming removed 5 bases from V and 7 bases from J, with 8 bases in between. The CDR3 DNA reads as TGTGCCAGTAGTGCCGATAGTGAAAAACTGTTTTTT. Translation: CASSADSEKLFF.

The chain carries TRBV21-1 and TRBJ2-5; the table's D call, TRBD2, has no DNA check behind it. TRBV21-1 is a documented pseudogene. This CDR3 comprises 11 residues. The CDR3 region has the DNA TGTGCCAGGGACTACCAAGAGACCCAGTACTTC. Encoded protein: CARDYQETQYF.

The J gene is TRBJ2-2, the V gene TRBV6-5; D possibly uses TRBD1 or TRBD2 (6 bases each). The CDR3 runs 15 residues. Germline V gene data show CDR1 as MNHEY and CDR2 as SVGAGI. Deletions cut 0 bases from V and 5 bases from J, with 10 bases between. DNA for the CDR3: TGTGCCAGCAGTTACTCAACAGGGAGGACCGGGGAGCTGTTTTTT. This translates into CASSYSTGRTGELFF.

The J gene is TRBJ1-1, the V gene TRBV30; TRBD1 matches at 7 bases. Germline loops: CDR1 GTSNPN, CDR2 SVGIG (reference sequence). The CDR3 is 14 residues long. Losses at the gene ends were 2 bases for V and 1 base for J; bases not matched to a gene: 4. In DNA, the CDR3 is TGTGCCTGGAGTCTCCCAGGGGGGAACACTGAAGCTTTCTTT. This translates into CAWSLPGGNTEAFF.

The chain has TRBV30 and TRBJ2-7; D may be TRBD1 (5 bases). This CDR3 is 15 amino acids long. CDR1 and CDR2 (germline): GTSNPN, SVGIG (reference sequence). Trimming took 2 bases from V and 2 from J, leaving 16 bases between them. CDR3 sequence: CAWSPGHGPAYEQYF. CDR3 nucleotides: TGTGCCTGGAGTCCAGGACACGGTCCCGCCTACGAGCAGTACTTC.

The chain carries TRBV4-3 and TRBJ1-2; 9 positions agree with TRBD1. J was trimmed by 7 bases and V by 2 bases; bases with no gene match: 11. The CDR3 loop spans 16 amino acids. Germline CDR1 reads LGHNA; CDR2 reads YSLEER. As DNA, the CDR3 is TGCGCCAGCAGCCAACTAGCCGGGACAGGGTTTTCTGGCTACACCTTC. Translating gives CASSQLAGTGFSGYTF.

The V gene is TRBV5-1, the J gene TRBJ2-1; 7 bases line up with TRBD2. The CDR3 has 16 residues. Per germline, CDR1 SGHRS and CDR2 YFSETQ. The trim removed 4 bases at V and 1 base at J, leaving 8 bases unmatched. The CDR3 coding sequence is TGCGCCAGCAGCGGGGAGGGCATGGGGTCCTACAATGAGCAGTTCTTC. Protein sequence: CASSGEGMGSYNEQFF.

This clone was seen only a few times. This chain connects TRBV7-2 to TRBJ2-7; 9 nucleotides match TRBD1. CDR3 length: 14 residues. The germline gives CDR1 SGHTA, CDR2 FQGNSA. V shed 5 bases and J 2 bases; nucleotides not matched to a gene: 4. This CDR3 is CASSPRQGAYEQYF. The CDR3 DNA is TGTGCCAGCAGCCCTAGACAGGGGGCCTACGAGCAGTACTTC.

V is TRBV28 and J is TRBJ2-1; 10 bases align to TRBD1. J lost 4 bases, V lost 6 bases, and 6 bases had no gene match. CDR1 is MDHEN, CDR2 SYDVKM, per germline. The CDR3 loop spans 15 amino acids. The CDR3 bases are TGTGCCAGCAGCCCCGACAGGGGGCGGTACAATGAGCAGTTCTTC. Translating gives CASSPDRGRYNEQFF.